These 28 T cell receptor beta chains came from one sample sequenced in a study of blood T cell repertoires in COVID-19. Sequencing was performed with immunoSEQ multiplex PCR; in TCRdb, only in-frame clones are kept and a portion is missing. The sample gives about 35,000 clones, over 80% of which show up once; over 9.5% is in the top ten. The specimen sequenced was peripheral blood. These receptors were taken from a man older than 75 with active COVID-19.

The chain uses TRBV5-1 and TRBJ2-4; 7 nucleotides line up with TRBD2. Germline lookup yields CDR1 SGHRS and CDR2 YFSETQ. CDR3 length: 14 residues. Trimming cost V 6 bases and J 6 bases; bases outside gene matches: 9. The CDR3: CASTYSTGGNIQYF. In DNA, the CDR3 is TGCGCCAGCACCTATTCGACGGGGGGAAACATTCAGTACTTC.

The V and J genes are TRBV28 and TRBJ1-2; D may be TRBD1 (6 bases). Per germline, CDR1 MDHEN and CDR2 SYDVKM. Trimming stripped 7 bases from V and 3 bases from J, with 18 bases between. There are 15 residues in the CDR3. CDR3 in DNA: TGTGCCAGCAATCCAGCTGGGTCAGGGGACTATGGCTACACCTTC. It translates to CASNPAGSGDYGYTF.

This clone was counted between two and nine times. V usage is TRBV19 and J usage is TRBJ2-7; TRBD1 agrees at 7 bases. Germline CDR1 reads LNHDA; CDR2 reads SQIVND (reference sequence). The trim removed 4 bases at V and 1 base at J, leaving 4 bases unmatched. This CDR3 is 14 amino acids long. This chain's CDR3 is CASSRTGPSYEQYF. The CDR3 nucleotides read TGTGCCAGTAGTAGGACAGGCCCTTCCTACGAGCAGTACTTC. Combining the CDR3 with reference TRBV19 and TRBJ2-7 gives the whole variable domain DGGITQSPKYLFRKEGQNVTLSCEQNLNHDAMYWYRQDPGQGLRLIYYSQIVNDFQKGDIAEGYSVSREKKESFPLTVTSAQKNPTAFYLCASSRTGPSYEQYFGPGTRLTVT.

The genes are TRBV5-1 and TRBJ2-3, with 11 nucleotides matching TRBD2. CDR3 length: 18 amino acids. CDR1 SGHRS and CDR2 YFSETQ come from the germline V gene. Germline trimming cut 7 bases from V and 1 base from J; bases unmatched to any gene: 14. CDR3 amino acids: CASHKTGTSGLGTDTQYF. The CDR3 DNA follows: TGCGCCAGCCATAAAACCGGGACTAGCGGCTTGGGCACAGATACGCAGTATTTT.

This clone turned up a few times. The chain has TRBV30 and TRBJ1-4, with a weak D call TRBD1 (5 bases). V was trimmed by 3 bases and J by 6 bases, leaving 14 bases between them. Germline V CDR1 and CDR2: GTSNPN, SVGIG (reference sequence). The CDR3 sequence is 14 residues long. CDR3 in amino acids: CAWRKFGADEKLFF. The CDR3 DNA is TGTGCCTGGAGAAAATTTGGGGCAGATGAAAAACTGTTTTTT. The full variable domain, rest sourced from reference TRBV30 and TRBJ1-4, is SQTIHQWPATLVQPVGSPLSLECTVEGTSNPNLYWYRQAAGRGLQLLFYSVGIGQISSEVPQNLSASRPQDRQFILSSKKLLLSDSGFYLCAWRKFGADEKLFFGSGTQLSVL.

The V gene is TRBV29-1, the J gene TRBJ1-2, with 7 bases identical to TRBD1. The V gene end was trimmed by 8 bases and the J gene end by 6 bases; junction bases not matched to a gene: 9. Germline CDR1 SQVTM, CDR2 ANQGSEA. The CDR3 loop spans 12 amino acids. CDR3 region: CSYRDRLHGYTF. In DNA, the CDR3 is TGCAGCTACCGGGACAGATTACATGGCTACACCTTC. Drawing the rest from reference TRBV29-1 and TRBJ1-2, the complete variable domain is SAVISQKPSRDICQRGTSLTIQCQVDSQVTMMFWYRQQPGQSLTLIATANQGSEATYESGFVIDKFPISRPNLTFSTLTVSNMSPEDSSIYLCSYRDRLHGYTFGSGTRLTVV.

The genes are TRBV7-2 and TRBJ1-4; tentatively, D is TRBD1 (6 bases). Trimming took off 2 bases at V and 12 bases at J, with 22 bases between the two ends. Germline values: CDR1 SGHTA, CDR2 FQGNSA. This CDR3 is built from 16 residues. The CDR3 region is CASSLYSGGGLKELFF. CDR3 in DNA: TGTGCCAGCAGCTTATATTCGGGGGGCGGCCTGAAGGAACTGTTTTTT.

The rearrangement uses TRBV7-8 and TRBJ2-1; 7 nucleotides match TRBD1. The germline V gene has CDR1 SGHVS and CDR2 FQNEAQ. The CDR3 consists of 15 residues. The J segment lost 6 bases and the V segment lost 5 bases, leaving 10 bases of the junction unmatched. The CDR3 loop reads CASSARQGAVNEQFF. In DNA form, the CDR3 reads TGTGCCAGCAGCGCGCGACAGGGAGCGGTCAATGAGCAGTTCTTC.

This sequence joins TRBV28 and TRBJ2-6; the D gene is possibly TRBD1 (6 bases). The CDR3 sequence is 15 residues long. Trimming removed 3 bases from V and 5 bases from J, with 11 bases in between. Germline CDR1 and CDR2: MDHEN and SYDVKM. This CDR3 reads CASSLSWDRANVLTF. CDR3 bases: TGTGCCAGCAGTTTGTCTTGGGACAGGGCCAACGTCCTGACTTTC.

Only one count was recorded for this clone. The V call is TRBV27, the J call TRBJ1-5; D unclear. This CDR3 comprises 14 residues. V gave up 6 bases and J gave up 2 bases, with 11 bases separating them. Germline V gene sequence: CDR1 MNHEY, CDR2 SMNVEV (reference sequence). Written as DNA, the CDR3 is TGTGCCAGCAGCTCAAGAGCGGGCAATCAGCCCCAGCATTTT. This codes for CASSSRAGNQPQHF.

V usage is TRBV6-5 and J usage is TRBJ2-3; 10 nucleotides align to TRBD2. CDR3 length equals 16 residues. With V trimmed by 0 bases and J by 4 bases, 4 bases remained unmatched. Germline V gives CDR1 MNHEY, CDR2 SVGAGI. The CDR3 DNA sequence: TGTGCCAGCAGTTACTCGAGGACTAGCGGCGCAGATACGCAGTATTTT. Residues: CASSYSRTSGADTQYF.

The chain has TRBV11-3 and TRBJ1-1; a possible D gene is TRBD1 (5 bases). Trimming stripped 2 bases from V and 1 base from J, with 5 bases between. The CDR3 is made up of 13 amino acids. Per germline, CDR1 SGHNT and CDR2 YENEEA. This CDR3 is CASSLQGNTEAFF. CDR3 sequence (DNA): TGTGCCAGCAGCTTACAGGGGAACACTGAAGCTTTCTTT.

This clone was counted between two and nine times. V and J are TRBV2 and TRBJ2-7; D remains unclear. CDR1 is SNHLY and CDR2 is FYNNEI in the germline V gene. CDR3 length equals 14 residues. V lost 1 base, J lost 0 bases, and 7 bases lay in between. As DNA, the CDR3 is TGTGCCAGCAGTGAAGAACTCTTCTCCTACGAGCAGTACTTC. Its translation: CASSEELFSYEQYF.

This sequence joins TRBV19 and TRBJ2-1, with D perhaps matching TRBD2 (6 bases). Germline V gene data show CDR1 as LNHDA and CDR2 as SQIVND (reference sequence). This CDR3 is built from 15 residues. Between the trimmed V and J ends, which lost 5 bases and 8 bases, there was a span of 19 bases. Written as DNA, the CDR3 is TGTGCCAGTAGTTTAGGTAGGGAGGCACACCATGAGCAGTTCTTC. Translating gives CASSLGREAHHEQFF. Filled out from reference TRBV19 and TRBJ2-1, the complete variable domain reads DGGITQSPKYLFRKEGQNVTLSCEQNLNHDAMYWYRQDPGQGLRLIYYSQIVNDFQKGDIAEGYSVSREKKESFPLTVTSAQKNPTAFYLCASSLGREAHHEQFFGPGTRLTVL.

V usage is TRBV24-1 and J usage is TRBJ2-5, with TRBD2 matching over 7 bases. The CDR3 is 14 amino acids. Germline V CDR1 and CDR2: KGHDR, SFDVKD. V dropped 1 base and J dropped 5; count of bases not matched to a gene: 3. CDR3 sequence reads: CATSDFGGEETQYF. CDR3 nucleotide sequence: TGTGCCACCAGTGATTTTGGGGGGGAGGAGACCCAGTACTTC.

The rearrangement joins TRBV5-1 to TRBJ2-5; 7 positions match TRBD1. Trimming took 4 bases from V and 3 from J; bases not matched to a gene: 9. The V gene's germline CDR1 is SGHRS and CDR2 YFSETQ. The CDR3 runs 15 residues. DNA of the CDR3: TGCGCCAGCAGCCCGCGACAGGGAGCCGAAGAGACCCAGTACTTC. Encoded protein: CASSPRQGAEETQYF.

Here the CDR3 DNA reads TGTGCCAGCAGATCCACAGGGAAATCACCCCTCCACTTT. This encodes CASRSTGKSPLHF. The chain combines TRBV11-2 with TRBJ1-6; D might be TRBD1 (6 bases). CDR1 and CDR2 from the germline V gene are SGHAT and FQNNGV. The CDR3 runs 13 residues. Trimming took 6 bases from V and 10 from J, leaving 13 bases between them.

This chain uses TRBV11-2 with TRBJ1-6, with D unresolved. The CDR3 spans 14 residues. V dropped 0 bases and J dropped 6 bases, with 6 bases sitting between them. Per germline, CDR1 SGHAT and CDR2 FQNNGV. DNA of the CDR3: TGTGCCAGCAGCTTAGAACAGCCTAATTCACCCCTCCACTTT. It yields the protein CASSLEQPNSPLHF.

The rearrangement links TRBV19 to TRBJ2-7; 8 positions agree with TRBD1. The J segment lost 5 bases and the V segment lost 3 bases, leaving 9 bases of the junction unmatched. The CDR3 is 15 residues long. CDR1 and CDR2 from the germline V gene are LNHDA and SQIVND (reference sequence). The chain's CDR3 is CASSIPTGVKNEQYF. CDR3 in DNA: TGTGCCAGTAGTATCCCGACAGGGGTGAAGAACGAGCAGTACTTC.

The genes are TRBV6-6 and TRBJ2-3, with TRBD1 matching 8 bases. Germline values: CDR1 MNHNY, CDR2 SVGAGI (reference sequence). V lost 5 bases to trimming and J lost 0 bases; unmatched junction nucleotides: 13. This CDR3 is built from 18 residues. The CDR3 nucleotides read TGTGCCAGCAGTCGCTGGGGCCAGGGGGCCATCAGCACAGATACGCAGTATTTT. Residues: CASSRWGQGAISTDTQYF.

This chain uses TRBV5-6 with TRBJ2-6; D is unclear. Germline CDR1 is SGHDT and CDR2 is YYEEEE. V was pared by 0 bases and J by 3 bases, with 4 bases between. The CDR3 runs to 14 residues. The CDR3 here is CASSLAYGANVLTF. The CDR3 bases are TGTGCCAGCAGCTTGGCGTATGGGGCCAACGTCCTGACTTTC.

This clone was picked up a small number of times. The DNA for the CDR3 is TGTGCCAGCAGGGCGGGGGGCGAAAAACTGTTTTTT. This gives the protein CASRAGGEKLFF. The chain has TRBV28 and TRBJ1-4; tentative D call: TRBD1 (6 bases). Germline loops: CDR1 MDHEN, CDR2 SYDVKM. CDR3 length equals 12 residues. Trimming took off 6 bases at V and 8 bases at J, with 10 bases between the two ends.

The chain carries TRBV18 and TRBJ1-1; 7 nucleotides agree with TRBD1. CDR1 is KGHSH, CDR2 LQKENI, per germline. V lost 7 bases to trimming and J lost 7 bases; unmatched junction nucleotides: 9. The CDR3 has 13 residues. The CDR3 region has the DNA TGTGCCAGCTACTCGGGGACAGTAGGTGAAGCTTTCTTT. Translation: CASYSGTVGEAFF.

This sequence joins TRBV2 and TRBJ1-5, with a weak D call TRBD1 (5 bases). V lost 11 bases, J lost 6 bases, and 17 bases lay in between. The CDR3 runs to 13 residues. CDR1 and CDR2 from the germline V gene are SNHLY and FYNNEI. The CDR3 nucleotides read TGTGCCTCTACAGGACCTGAAGGTCAGCCCCAGCATTTT. It is translated as CASTGPEGQPQHF. Full variable domain (rest looked up from reference TRBV2 and TRBJ1-5): EPEVTQTPSHQVTQMGQEVILRCVPISNHLYFYWYRQILGQKVEFLVSFYNNEISEKSEIFDDQFSVERPDGSNFTLKIRSTKLEDSAMYFCASTGPEGQPQHFGDGTRLSIL.

This rearrangement joins TRBV7-2 to TRBJ1-2; TRBD1 matches at 7 bases. CDR1 and CDR2 from the germline V gene are SGHTA and FQGNSA. This CDR3 is built from 14 residues. V shed 3 bases and J 2 bases; nucleotides not matched to a gene: 3. CDR3 protein: CASSLGTANYGYTF. The CDR3 DNA is TGTGCCAGCAGCTTGGGGACAGCCAACTATGGCTACACCTTC. The variable domain in full, completed from reference TRBV7-2 and TRBJ1-2, reads GAGVSQSPSNKVTEKGKDVELRCDPISGHTALYWYRQSLGQGLEFLIYFQGNSAPDKSGLPSDRFSAERTGGSVSTLTIQRTQQEDSAVYLCASSLGTANYGYTFGSGTRLTVV.

The rearrangement links TRBV20-1 to TRBJ2-5; possibly TRBD2 for D (6 bases). The germline CDR1 and CDR2 sequences are DFQATT and SNEGSKA (reference sequence). The CDR3 contains 11 residues. The V end was cut by 5 bases, the J end by 10 bases, with 14 bases between. CDR3 sequence reads: CSASYPGLQYF. CDR3 DNA: TGCAGTGCTTCCTACCCGGGACTCCAGTACTTC.

The chain links TRBV7-2 to TRBJ2-4; D is possibly TRBD2 (5 bases). Germline V gene data show CDR1 as SGHTA and CDR2 as FQGNSA. V shed 0 bases and J shed 0 bases, with 9 bases lying between them. CDR3 length: 16 amino acids. The CDR3 nucleotides read TGTGCCAGCAGCTTAGCATACGGGGTAGCCAAAAACATTCAGTACTTC. This sequence encodes CASSLAYGVAKNIQYF.

The V and J genes are TRBV19 and TRBJ2-4; 9 bases map to TRBD2. This CDR3 spans 13 amino acids. Germline loops: CDR1 LNHDA, CDR2 SQIVND (reference sequence). V trimming: 3 bases; J trimming: 8 bases; junction bases outside the gene matches: 2. The CDR3 sequence is CASSMAGGDIQYF. The CDR3 coding sequence is TGTGCCAGTAGTATGGCGGGGGGGGACATTCAGTACTTC.